At least ten counts were recorded for the clone carrying this T cell receptor (beta chain). Its specificity is not known. This CDR3 comprises 16 residues. Trimming left V 6 bases short and J 1 base short, with 18 bases between. Study findings and constraints: Tumor Tregs overlapped most with tumor, then blood, naive CD4+ cells.

Each CDR3 protein gets one entry after TCRdb re-called the 5' RACE reads with MiXCR. Of approximately 30,000 distinct CDR3 sequences in the sample, less than 25% were seen once. This sequence joins TRBV12-3 or TRBV12-4 and TRBJ2-5; TRBD1 might be the D (6 bases). The sample was memory CD4+ T cells sorted from blood. Subset indicated: memory CD4+ T cells, CD4+CD45RO+CD25-. This receptor was obtained from a female donor with breast cancer. CDR3 in DNA: TGTGCCAGCAGCATACTGAGGGACACCCCCCAAGAGACCCAGTACTTC. Its protein product is CASSILRDTPQETQYF.